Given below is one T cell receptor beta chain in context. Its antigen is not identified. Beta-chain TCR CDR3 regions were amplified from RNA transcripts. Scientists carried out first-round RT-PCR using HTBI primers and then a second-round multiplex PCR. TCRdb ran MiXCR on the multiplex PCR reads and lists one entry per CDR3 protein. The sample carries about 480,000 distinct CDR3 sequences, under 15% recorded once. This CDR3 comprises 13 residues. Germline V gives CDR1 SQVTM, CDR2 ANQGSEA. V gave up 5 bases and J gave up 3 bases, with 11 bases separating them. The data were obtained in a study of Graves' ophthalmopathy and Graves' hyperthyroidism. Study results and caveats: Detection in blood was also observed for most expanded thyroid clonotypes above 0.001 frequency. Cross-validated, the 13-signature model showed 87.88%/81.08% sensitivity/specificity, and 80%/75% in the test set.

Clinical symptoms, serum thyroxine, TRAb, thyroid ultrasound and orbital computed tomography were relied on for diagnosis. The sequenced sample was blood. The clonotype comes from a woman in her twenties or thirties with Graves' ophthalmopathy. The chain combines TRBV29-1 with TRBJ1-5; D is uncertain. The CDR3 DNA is TGCAGCGTTTCGTACGGTATCAATCAGCCCCAGCATTTT. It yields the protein CSVSYGINQPQHF.